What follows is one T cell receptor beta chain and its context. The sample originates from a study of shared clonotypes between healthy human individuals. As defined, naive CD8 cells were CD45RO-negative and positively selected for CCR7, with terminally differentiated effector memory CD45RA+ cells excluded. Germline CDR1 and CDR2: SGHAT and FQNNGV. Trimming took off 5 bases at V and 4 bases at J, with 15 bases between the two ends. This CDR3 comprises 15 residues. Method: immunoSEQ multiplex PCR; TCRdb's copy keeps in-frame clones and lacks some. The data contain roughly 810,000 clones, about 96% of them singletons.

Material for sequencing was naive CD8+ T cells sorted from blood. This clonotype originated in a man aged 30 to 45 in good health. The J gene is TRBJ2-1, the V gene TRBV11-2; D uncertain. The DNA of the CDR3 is TGTGCCAGCAGCGAGGACCCCGTTGGATACAATGAGCAGTTCTTC. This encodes CASSEDPVGYNEQFF.